The 30 T cell receptor beta chains in this list originate from one sample, sequenced in a study of blood T cell repertoires in COVID-19 (dated by TCRdb to between 2020 and 2021). The protocol used for the library was the immunoSEQ multiplex PCR assay. The source is immuneACCESS, and TCRdb retained only in-frame sequences with V and J called. Part of the clones is not carried over; for the studies checked, unresolved V genes explain less than half of this, and the remainder is unexplained. The sample yields some 180,000 clones; more than 85% were counted once. The top ten hold about 26% of the sample. The specimen was PBMCs or T cells enriched from blood (not recorded which). These receptors all come from a woman in her 40s in a cohort exposed to, infected with or recovered from COVID-19 (not recorded which).

The chain employs TRBV27 and TRBJ2-1; the D is unclear. The germline V and J ends were trimmed by 5 bases and 7 bases, with 15 bases remaining between them. The CDR3 consists of 14 residues. CDR1 is MNHEY, CDR2 SMNVEV, per germline (reference sequence). CDR3 coding DNA: TGTGCCAGCAGTCCCTGGGCCACACAGAATGAGCAGTTCTTC. Protein sequence: CASSPWATQNEQFF.

V and J are TRBV2 and TRBJ2-1; 7 positions agree with TRBD2. The CDR3 contains 15 residues. J gave up 4 bases and V 6 bases, and 9 bases lay outside the gene matches. CDR1 SNHLY and CDR2 FYNNEI come from the germline V gene. The CDR3 coding sequence is TGTGCCAGCAGAGCGGGACCCGAGGATTACAATGAGCAGTTCTTC. Its protein is CASRAGPEDYNEQFF.

The gene calls are TRBV29-1 and TRBJ2-7; 7 bases are a match to TRBD2. From germline, CDR1 is SQVTM and CDR2 ANQGSEA. The CDR3 loop spans 15 amino acids. The trim removed 6 bases at V and 1 base at J, leaving 12 bases unmatched. In DNA form, the CDR3 reads TGCAGCGTGAAGAGACTAGCACGGGATTCCTACGAGCAGTACTTC. Translated, it gives CSVKRLARDSYEQYF.

The chain links TRBV30 to TRBJ2-2; TRBD1 matches 11 bases. Germline V CDR1 and CDR2: GTSNPN, SVGIG (reference sequence). The CDR3 has 15 residues. V shed 4 bases, J shed 2 bases, and the junction held 3 bases outside the gene matches. CDR3 protein: CAWTRTGGNTGELFF. CDR3 nucleotides: TGTGCCTGGACGAGGACAGGGGGCAACACCGGGGAGCTGTTTTTT.

V is TRBV9 and J is TRBJ2-3, with TRBD2 matching over 7 bases. V shed 0 bases and J 9 bases; nucleotides not matched to a gene: 10. CDR1 is SGDLS, CDR2 YYNGEE, per germline. This CDR3 is 15 amino acids long. CDR3 region: CASSVVGTTQDTQYF. The CDR3 bases are TGTGCCAGCAGCGTAGTTGGGACTACCCAGGACACGCAGTATTTT. The full variable domain, rest sourced from reference TRBV9 and TRBJ2-3, is DSGVTQTPKHLITATGQRVTLRCSPRSGDLSVYWYQQSLDQGLQFLIQYYNGEERAKGNILERFSAQQFPDLHSELNLSSLELGDSALYFCASSVVGTTQDTQYFGPGTRLTVL.

The J gene is TRBJ2-1, the V gene TRBV2; the match to TRBD2 covers 7 bases. The junction had 5 bases not matched to a gene; V was cut back by 6 bases and J by 0 bases. CDR3 length: 15 amino acids. Germline values: CDR1 SNHLY, CDR2 FYNNEI. The CDR3 sequence is CASRGTSDSYNEQFF. Here the CDR3 DNA reads TGTGCCAGCAGAGGAACTAGCGACTCCTACAATGAGCAGTTCTTC.

V is TRBV5-4 and J is TRBJ2-6; 9 bases line up with TRBD1. The length of the CDR3 is 17 residues. The junction had 5 bases not matched to a gene; V was cut back by 2 bases and J by 2 bases. Germline V gene sequence: CDR1 SGHNT, CDR2 YYREEE (reference sequence). The DNA of the CDR3 is TGTGCCAGCAGCTTTGGGACAGGGTATACTGGGGCCAACGTCCTGACTTTC. It specifies CASSFGTGYTGANVLTF.

This chain links TRBV19 with TRBJ2-3; TRBD2 aligns across 11 bases. This CDR3 comprises 15 residues. CDR1 is LNHDA and CDR2 is SQIVND in the germline V gene (reference sequence). The V segment lost 4 bases and the J segment 6 bases; nucleotides outside the gene matches: 6. CDR3 DNA sequence: TGTGCCAGTAGTACTAGCGGGAGGTATGGTGATACGCAGTATTTT. Protein product: CASSTSGRYGDTQYF.

The chain uses TRBV4-2 and TRBJ1-1; D is ambiguous. The CDR3 covers 12 residues. V was shortened by 1 base and J by 5 bases, with 5 bases between the two germline ends. Germline V gene lookup returns CDR1 LGHNA and CDR2 YNFKEQ. The CDR3 nucleotides are TGTGCCAGCAGCCAAGGGGAGACTGAAGCTTTCTTT. Its protein is CASSQGETEAFF.

The chain is built from TRBV4-1 and TRBJ2-2, with a possible D match to TRBD2 (6 bases). This CDR3 is built from 14 residues. Per the germline V gene, CDR1 is MGHRA and CDR2 is YSYEKL. The V and J ends lost 3 bases and 5 bases respectively, with 10 bases between them. The CDR3 nucleotides read TGCGCCAGCAGCCAGGGACGGGGGACCGGGGAGCTGTTTTTT. It codes for CASSQGRGTGELFF.

This clone occurred a few times. The rearrangement joins TRBV7-9 to TRBJ1-2; the match to TRBD1 covers 8 bases. The CDR3 is made up of 17 amino acids. From germline, CDR1 is SEHNR and CDR2 FQNEAQ (reference sequence). V lost 6 bases, J lost 5 bases, and 17 bases stayed unmatched. The CDR3 sequence is CASSLGPFGQGDYGYTF. The CDR3 DNA sequence: TGTGCCAGCAGTCTAGGGCCCTTTGGACAGGGAGATTATGGCTACACCTTC.

The rearrangement links TRBV5-6 to TRBJ2-7; no clear D. The CDR3 runs to 13 residues. V was shortened by 4 bases and J by 1 base, with 9 bases between the two germline ends. Per the germline V gene, CDR1 is SGHDT and CDR2 is YYEEEE. The CDR3 DNA sequence: TGTGCCAGCAGCCACGGCGGATCCTACGAGCAGTACTTC. Residues: CASSHGGSYEQYF.

The chain joins TRBV4-1 to TRBJ1-2; D might be TRBD1 (5 bases). V was pared by 6 bases and J by 0 bases, with 17 bases between. The CDR3 runs 16 residues. Germline CDR1 MGHRA, CDR2 YSYEKL. The CDR3 protein is CASSPSPGTANYGYTF. The CDR3 DNA follows: TGCGCCAGCAGTCCTAGCCCCGGGACTGCTAACTATGGCTACACCTTC.

This clone appeared a single time. This chain joins TRBV13 and TRBJ2-7, with D uncertain. This CDR3 contains 15 residues. Germline loops: CDR1 PRHDT, CDR2 FYEKMQ (reference sequence). V lost 5 bases, J lost 2 bases, and 16 bases lay in between. The chain's CDR3 is CASSPALTPTYEQYF. CDR3 sequence (DNA): TGTGCCAGCAGCCCCGCGCTAACGCCAACCTACGAGCAGTACTTC.

The chain uses TRBV7-8 and TRBJ1-1, with D perhaps matching TRBD1 (6 bases). Trimming removed 4 bases at V and 0 bases at J, with 24 bases between. This CDR3 has 19 amino acids. From germline, CDR1 is SGHVS and CDR2 FQNEAQ. CDR3 residues: CASSSRAGQPSYLNTEAFF. The CDR3 nucleotides are TGTGCCAGCAGCTCAAGGGCCGGACAGCCCAGCTATTTGAACACTGAAGCTTTCTTT. The full variable domain, rest sourced from reference TRBV7-8 and TRBJ1-1, is GAGVSQSPRYKVAKRGQDVALRCDPISGHVSLFWYQQALGQGPEFLTYFQNEAQLDKSGLPSDRFFAERPEGSVSTLKIQRTQQEDSAVYLCASSSRAGQPSYLNTEAFFGQGTRLTVV.

The V and J genes are TRBV2 and TRBJ2-4, with 7 bases identical to TRBD2. The junction had 8 bases not matched to a gene; V was cut back by 7 bases and J by 8 bases. The length of the CDR3 is 13 residues. Germline CDR1 is SNHLY and CDR2 is FYNNEI. The CDR3: CASTGLGRDIQYF. CDR3 DNA sequence: TGTGCCAGCACCGGACTAGGACGAGACATTCAGTACTTC.

The J gene is TRBJ2-7, the V gene TRBV7-2; the D is unclear. CDR3 length equals 15 residues. Germline CDR1 SGHTA, CDR2 FQGNSA. The V gene lost 0 bases and the J gene lost 2 bases, with 11 bases spanning the gap. Written as DNA, the CDR3 is TGTGCCAGCAGCTTAGCTTTGGGCCCAGCCTACGAGCAGTACTTC. This gives the protein CASSLALGPAYEQYF.

The chain is built from TRBV4-1 and TRBJ2-1, with D perhaps matching TRBD2 (6 bases). CDR3 length: 17 amino acids. CDR1 is MGHRA, CDR2 YSYEKL, per germline. Trimming stripped 1 base from V and 9 bases from J, with 22 bases between. The CDR3 coding sequence is TGCGCCAGCAGCCAAGGGGGTAGAGGCGGGATGAGGGCTGAGCAGTTCTTC. It codes for CASSQGGRGGMRAEQFF.

V and J are TRBV5-1 and TRBJ2-5; TRBD2 matches 9 bases. Germline CDR1 is SGHRS and CDR2 is YFSETQ. V trimming: 4 bases; J trimming: 1 base; junction bases outside the gene matches: 8. The CDR3 has 16 amino acids. CDR3 in amino acids: CASSGGTSLSQETQYF. CDR3 nucleotide sequence: TGCGCCAGCAGCGGTGGGACTAGCTTGTCCCAAGAGACCCAGTACTTC.

A note on this clone: The same CDR3 can be traced to other DNA sequences in this sample. This chain joins TRBV5-1 and TRBJ2-7, with 9 bases that match TRBD1. The CDR3 consists of 13 residues. Germline V CDR1 and CDR2: SGHRS, YFSETQ. J was trimmed by 7 bases and V by 4 bases; bases with no gene match: 6. This CDR3 reads CASSLDRGNEQYF. CDR3 sequence (DNA): TGCGCCAGCAGCCTCGACAGGGGGAATGAGCAGTACTTC.

This chain links TRBV6-5 with TRBJ2-5, with 7 nucleotides matching TRBD1. V dropped 7 bases and J dropped 1; count of bases not matched to a gene: 9. CDR3 length: 15 residues. The germline V gene has CDR1 MNHEY and CDR2 SVGAGI. The chain's CDR3 is CASTRTGTAQETQYF. The DNA for the CDR3 is TGTGCCAGCACCAGAACTGGGACAGCCCAAGAGACCCAGTACTTC.

The chain uses TRBV5-4 and TRBJ2-3, with D maybe TRBD2 (5 bases). Germline assignment: CDR1 SGHNT and CDR2 YYREEE (reference sequence). V lost 4 bases and J lost 0, with 18 bases in between. The CDR3 covers 17 residues. The chain's CDR3 is CASSIKPGRTSTDTQYF. CDR3 bases: TGTGCCAGCAGCATTAAACCCGGACGGACTAGCACAGATACGCAGTATTTT.

The V and J genes are TRBV4-3 and TRBJ2-5; TRBD2 matches at 12 bases. Trimming cost V 10 bases and J 4 bases; bases outside gene matches: 7. The CDR3 extends over 14 amino acids. Germline values: CDR1 LGHNA, CDR2 YSLEER. The CDR3 loop is CATSLGLAGETQYF. CDR3 nucleotide sequence: TGCGCCACCTCCCTGGGACTAGCGGGAGAGACCCAGTACTTC.

The chain employs TRBV10-3 and TRBJ2-2; D is undetermined. Trimming took off 2 bases at V and 0 bases at J, with 4 bases between the two ends. This CDR3 has 14 amino acids. Per germline, CDR1 ENHRY and CDR2 SYGVKD. The CDR3 nucleotides read TGTGCCATCAGTGAGGGCCCGAACACCGGGGAGCTGTTTTTT. Translated, it gives CAISEGPNTGELFF.

The V call is TRBV28, the J call TRBJ1-6, with D perhaps matching TRBD1 (5 bases). V gave up 6 bases and J gave up 10 bases, with 16 bases separating them. This CDR3 spans 14 amino acids. Germline V gene sequence: CDR1 MDHEN, CDR2 SYDVKM. The CDR3 DNA sequence: TGTGCCAGCAGCTTCGGGGGGGGAGGGTCACCCCTCCACTTT. It codes for CASSFGGGGSPLHF.

This chain links TRBV7-8 with TRBJ1-1; D gene ambiguous. Per the germline V gene, CDR1 is SGHVS and CDR2 is FQNEAQ. V shed 8 bases and J shed 4 bases, with 17 bases lying between them. The CDR3 is made up of 14 amino acids. DNA for the CDR3: TGTGCCAGCGGTTCCTTGGGGAGGAGCACTGAAGCTTTCTTT. This sequence encodes CASGSLGRSTEAFF.

The chain recombines TRBV27 with TRBJ1-5; D is ambiguous. Germline V gives CDR1 MNHEY, CDR2 SMNVEV (reference sequence). V lost 0 bases and J 4 bases, leaving 7 bases between the germline ends. The CDR3 runs to 14 residues. The CDR3 DNA sequence: TGTGCCAGCAGTTTATCTTTCGGGAATCAGCCCCAGCATTTT. Its translation: CASSLSFGNQPQHF.

The rearrangement links TRBV7-2 to TRBJ1-2, with 7 positions matching TRBD1. The trim removed 5 bases at V and 0 bases at J, leaving 6 bases unmatched. The CDR3 contains 15 residues. Germline CDR1 reads SGHTA; CDR2 reads FQGNSA. In nucleotides, the CDR3 is TGTGCCAGCAGCGGAAGGGACAGCCCTAACTATGGCTACACCTTC. As protein: CASSGRDSPNYGYTF.

Regarding this clone: This CDR3 is also generated by other DNA sequences in the sample. V and J are TRBV5-1 and TRBJ2-3; TRBD2 matches 9 bases. The CDR3 is 15 residues long. The V and J ends lost 0 bases and 5 bases, in that order; junction bases with no gene match: 4. Germline values: CDR1 SGHRS, CDR2 YFSETQ. CDR3 residues: CASSLEGLAGDTQYF. In DNA, the CDR3 is TGCGCCAGCAGCTTGGAGGGACTAGCAGGAGATACGCAGTATTTT.

The V and J genes are TRBV5-4 and TRBJ2-3; 8 bases fit TRBD2. Germline V gene sequence: CDR1 SGHNT, CDR2 YYREEE (reference sequence). V lost 4 bases and J lost 2; bases outside the gene matches: 9. The CDR3 runs 16 residues. Written as DNA, the CDR3 is TGTGCCAGCAGCAACCGGGGGGGGACTATCACAGATACGCAGTATTTT. Protein: CASSNRGGTITDTQYF.